The 15 T cell receptor beta chains in this list originate from one sample, sequenced in a study of T-cell reconstitution after alpha-beta-depleted transplantation in children. As it was prepared, the TCRbeta library received unique molecular identifiers. TCRdb reanalysed the PCR reads using MiXCR and keeps one entry per CDR3 protein. The data show roughly 500,000 distinct CDR3 sequences, with 10% seen just once and 2% to 2.5% held by the top ten. The specimen comprised PBMCs, sampled before TCRalphabeta/CD19-depleted stem cell transplant. The origin of the receptors is a child aged 2-15 years with inherited bone marrow failure, due to receive a stem cell transplant.

In this sample, this clonotype turned up many times. This sequence joins TRBV5-1 and TRBJ2-1; 8 bases fit TRBD1. In germline, CDR1 is SGHRS, CDR2 YFSETQ. The V segment lost 0 bases and the J segment 3 bases; nucleotides outside the gene matches: 5. The CDR3 totals 16 residues. CDR3 in DNA: TGCGCCAGCAGCTTGGGTGCTGGACAGGGCTACAATGAGCAGTTCTTC. It translates to CASSLGAGQGYNEQFF.

This clonotype was found many times. V and J are TRBV27 and TRBJ2-1; D not certain. The CDR3 has 14 residues. V lost 6 bases and J 0 bases, leaving 9 bases between the germline ends. The germline V gene has CDR1 MNHEY and CDR2 SMNVEV (reference sequence). Here the CDR3 reads CASRPRSSYNEQFF. CDR3 bases: TGTGCCAGCAGACCCAGGAGCTCCTACAATGAGCAGTTCTTC.

There are many counts of this clonotype. This chain uses TRBV29-1 with TRBJ2-7, with TRBD1 matching 11 bases. Germline V lookup: CDR1 SQVTM, CDR2 ANQGSEA. The trim removed 6 bases at V and 4 bases at J, leaving 5 bases unmatched. This CDR3 is built from 13 residues. This chain's CDR3 is CSVTGQGAYEQYF. CDR3 DNA: TGCAGCGTCACTGGACAGGGGGCTTACGAGCAGTACTTC.

This chain uses TRBV3-1 with TRBJ2-4, with D unresolved. This CDR3 has 12 residues. Trimming took 1 base from V and 12 from J, leaving 10 bases between them. CDR1 is LGHDT and CDR2 is YNNKEL in the germline V gene (reference sequence). For the CDR3, the DNA is TGTGCCAGCAGCCAAGTTAGTAGTCATCAGTACTTC. Translation: CASSQVSSHQYF.

The CDR3 sequence: CSARDRWVGRREQFF. Here the CDR3 DNA reads TGCAGTGCTAGAGATCGGTGGGTCGGTCGTCGGGAGCAGTTCTTC. This chain links TRBV20-1 with TRBJ2-1, with no clear D. Germline CDR1 and CDR2: DFQATT and SNEGSKA (reference sequence). Trimming took 0 bases from V and 10 from J, leaving 19 bases between them. This CDR3 is 15 amino acids long.

This clonotype was seen a few times. This chain uses TRBV19 with TRBJ1-1; unclear D gene. The CDR3 is made up of 13 amino acids. V lost 3 bases and J 4 bases, leaving 9 bases between the germline ends. Germline-derived CDR1 and CDR2 are LNHDA and SQIVND (reference sequence). CDR3 DNA sequence: TGTGCCAGTAGTATTGGAATGACCACTGAAGCTTTCTTT. Its translation: CASSIGMTTEAFF.

This clonotype showed up many times. This sequence joins TRBV5-1 and TRBJ2-2, with D tentatively TRBD1 or TRBD2 (5 bases each). Trimming stripped 3 bases from V and 6 bases from J, with 15 bases between. The CDR3 sequence is 15 residues long. Germline assignment: CDR1 SGHRS and CDR2 YFSETQ. The CDR3 region is CASSSDQGVSGELFF. DNA for the CDR3: TGCGCCAGCAGCTCGGACCAGGGAGTCTCCGGGGAGCTGTTTTTT.

This clonotype was recorded at least ten times. The chain couples TRBV6-2 or TRBV6-3 to TRBJ2-1; TRBD2 might be the D (6 bases). CDR1 is MNHEY and CDR2 is SVGEGT in the germline V gene. The CDR3 is made up of 16 amino acids. Trimming cost V 4 bases and J 2 bases, with 15 bases left between them. The CDR3 region is CASSSGQLAAYNEQFF. The DNA for the CDR3 is TGTGCCAGCAGTTCTGGGCAACTAGCAGCCTACAATGAGCAGTTCTTC.

As regards this clonotype: Sequence at one end of the junction differs from germline and may be a read error. V gene TRBV7-8 combines with J gene TRBJ2-7, with TRBD2 identical over 14 bases. CDR3 length equals 16 residues. The germline CDR1 and CDR2 sequences are SGHVS and FQNEAQ. CDR3 in DNA: TGTGCCATCAGCCGACTAGCGGGAGGGGTTCGTGGCGAGCAGTACTTC. Translation: CAISRLAGGVRGEQYF.

This clonotype occurred many times. This chain joins TRBV6-4 and TRBJ2-1, with TRBD2 matching 14 bases. CDR3 length: 16 amino acids. V lost 4 bases, J lost 9 bases, and 8 bases stayed unmatched. Germline CDR1 reads MRHNA; CDR2 reads SNTAGT. The CDR3 DNA reads as TGTGCCAGCAGTGCGAGCGGGACTAGCGGGGGAAGTGAGCAGTTCTTC. As protein: CASSASGTSGGSEQFF.

This clonotype was recorded many times. CDR3 sequence: CATSGGDSYEQYF. The DNA of the CDR3 is TGTGCCACCAGTGGAGGGGACTCCTACGAGCAGTACTTC. The J gene is TRBJ2-7, the V gene TRBV24-1; D may correspond to TRBD1 or TRBD2 (5 bases each). This CDR3 comprises 13 residues. Trimming stripped 5 bases from V and 0 bases from J, with 7 bases between. CDR1 and CDR2 (germline): KGHDR, SFDVKD.

This sequence joins TRBV20-1 and TRBJ1-2; D remains ambiguous. Germline values: CDR1 DFQATT, CDR2 SNEGSKA (reference sequence). This CDR3 spans 12 amino acids. The V and J ends lost 1 base and 2 bases respectively, with 5 bases between them. This chain's CDR3 is CSARAGNYGYTF. CDR3 in DNA: TGCAGTGCTAGAGCCGGGAACTATGGCTACACCTTC.

This clonotype was recorded at least ten times. J is TRBJ2-5 and V is TRBV27; maybe TRBD1 (6 bases). This CDR3 has 14 residues. CDR1 is MNHEY and CDR2 is SMNVEV in the germline V gene (reference sequence). Trimming shortened V by 3 bases and J by 1 base, and 9 bases separated the two germline ends. As DNA, the CDR3 is TGTGCCAGCAGTTTGAGGACAGCCCAAGAGACCCAGTACTTC. Translation: CASSLRTAQETQYF.

This clonotype occurred many times. The chain uses TRBV4-3 and TRBJ2-7; 11 bases map to TRBD1. The CDR3 has 14 residues. With V trimmed by 3 bases and J by 5 bases, 3 bases remained unmatched. The germline CDR1 and CDR2 sequences are LGHNA and YSLEER. Here the CDR3 reads CASSQDRGLDEQYF. DNA of the CDR3: TGCGCCAGCAGCCAGGACAGGGGGCTTGACGAGCAGTACTTC.

This clonotype was recorded many times. The V and J genes are TRBV4-1 and TRBJ2-1, with TRBD2 matching over 8 bases. J was trimmed by 9 bases and V by 0 bases; bases with no gene match: 7. In germline, CDR1 is MGHRA, CDR2 YSYEKL. This CDR3 comprises 15 residues. The CDR3: CASSQEILAGPEQFF. The DNA for the CDR3 is TGCGCCAGCAGCCAAGAAATCCTAGCGGGTCCTGAGCAGTTCTTC.